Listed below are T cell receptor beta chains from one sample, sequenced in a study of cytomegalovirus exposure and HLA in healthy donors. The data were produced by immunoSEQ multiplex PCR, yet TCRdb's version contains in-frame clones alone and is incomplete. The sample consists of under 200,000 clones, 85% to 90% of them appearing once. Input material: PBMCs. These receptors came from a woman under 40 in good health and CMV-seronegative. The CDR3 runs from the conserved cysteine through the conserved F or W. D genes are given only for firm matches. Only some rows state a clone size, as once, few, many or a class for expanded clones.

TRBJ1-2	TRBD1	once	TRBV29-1	TGCAGCGCAAGGGCCGGATTGGGGACAGGGACCTCTGGCTACACCTTC	CSARAGLGTGTSGYTF
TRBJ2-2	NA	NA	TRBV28	TGTGCCAGCAGTTTAGGGGGGACCGGGGAGCTGTTTTTT	CASSLGGTGELFF
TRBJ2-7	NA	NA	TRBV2	TGTGCCAGCAGTGTACAGGGAAGAGCCTACGAGCAGTACTTC	CASSVQGRAYEQYF
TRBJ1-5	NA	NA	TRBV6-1	TGTGCCAGCAGTGAAGCGGTTAGCAATCAGCCCCAGCATTTT	CASSEAVSNQPQHF
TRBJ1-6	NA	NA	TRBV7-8	TGTGCCAGCAGTGAGAGCTCCTATAATTCACCCCTCCACTTT	CASSESSYNSPLHF
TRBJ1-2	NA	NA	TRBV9	TGTGCCAGCAGTAGGACGGCCGGGGTTAACATAGGCTACACCTTC	CASSRTAGVNIGYTF
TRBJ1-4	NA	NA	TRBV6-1	TGTGCCAGCAGCGGGCAGGGTGCGGGTGAAAAACTGTTTTTT	CASSGQGAGEKLFF
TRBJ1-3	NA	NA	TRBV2	TGTGCCAGCAGGGACGTAGTGAGCTCTGGAAACACCATATATTTT	CASRDVVSSGNTIYF
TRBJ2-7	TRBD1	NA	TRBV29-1	TGCAGCGTTGTGGACAGGGGGCGACTCGAGCAGTACTTC	CSVVDRGRLEQYF
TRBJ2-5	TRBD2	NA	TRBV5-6	TGTGCCAGCAGCTTGGCGACTAGCGGGGGGTGGCGGCAAGAGACCCAGTACTTC	CASSLATSGGWRQETQYF
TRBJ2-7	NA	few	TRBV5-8	TGTGCCAGCAGCTTGGGGGACTCGTCCTACGAGCAGTACTTC	CASSLGDSSYEQYF
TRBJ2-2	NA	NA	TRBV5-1	TGCGCCAGCAGCTTGGTAGGGTCCGGGGAGCTGTTTTTT	CASSLVGSGELFF